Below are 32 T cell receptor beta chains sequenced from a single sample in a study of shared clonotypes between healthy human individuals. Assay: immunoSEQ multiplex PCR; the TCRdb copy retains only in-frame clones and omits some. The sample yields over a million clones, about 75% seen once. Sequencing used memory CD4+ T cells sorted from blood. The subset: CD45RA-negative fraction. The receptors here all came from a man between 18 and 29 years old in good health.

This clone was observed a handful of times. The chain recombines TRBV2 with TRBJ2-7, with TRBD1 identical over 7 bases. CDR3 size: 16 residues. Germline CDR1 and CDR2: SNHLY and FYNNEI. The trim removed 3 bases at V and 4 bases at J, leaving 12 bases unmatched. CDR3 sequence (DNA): TGTGCCAGCAGTGATGGGATAACAGGGGCCCGATACGAGCAGTACTTC. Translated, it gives CASSDGITGARYEQYF.

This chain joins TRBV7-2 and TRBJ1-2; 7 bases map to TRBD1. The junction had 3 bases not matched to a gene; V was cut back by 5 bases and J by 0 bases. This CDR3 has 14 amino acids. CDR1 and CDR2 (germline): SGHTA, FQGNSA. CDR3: CASSQGGANYGYTF. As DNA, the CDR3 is TGTGCCAGCAGCCAGGGGGGTGCTAACTATGGCTACACCTTC. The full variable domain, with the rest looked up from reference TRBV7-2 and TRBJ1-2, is GAGVSQSPSNKVTEKGKDVELRCDPISGHTALYWYRQSLGQGLEFLIYFQGNSAPDKSGLPSDRFSAERTGGSVSTLTIQRTQQEDSAVYLCASSQGGANYGYTFGSGTRLTVV.

The CDR3 DNA sequence: TGTGCCATCAGTGAGTCCCGACAGGGTGAGGCAGATACGCAGTATTTT. This encodes CAISESRQGEADTQYF. The chain joins TRBV10-3 to TRBJ2-3; 7 nucleotides match TRBD1. Per the germline V gene, CDR1 is ENHRY and CDR2 is SYGVKD. CDR3 length: 16 amino acids. V lost 0 bases and J lost 4; bases outside the gene matches: 7.

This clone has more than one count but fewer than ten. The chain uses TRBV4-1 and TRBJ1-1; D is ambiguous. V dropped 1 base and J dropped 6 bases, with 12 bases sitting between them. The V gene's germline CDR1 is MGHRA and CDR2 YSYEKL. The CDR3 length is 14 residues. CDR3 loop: CASSQGIRSPEAFF. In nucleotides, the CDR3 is TGCGCCAGCAGCCAAGGTATCCGGAGCCCTGAAGCTTTCTTT.

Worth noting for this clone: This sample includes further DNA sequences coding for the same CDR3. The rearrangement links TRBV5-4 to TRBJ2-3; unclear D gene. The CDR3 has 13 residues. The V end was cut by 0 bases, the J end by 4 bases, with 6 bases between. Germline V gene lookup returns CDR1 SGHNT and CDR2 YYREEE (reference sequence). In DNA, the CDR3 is TGTGCCAGCAGCTTGGGGGGATCAGATACGCAGTATTTT. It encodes CASSLGGSDTQYF. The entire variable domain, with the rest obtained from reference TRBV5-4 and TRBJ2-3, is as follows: ETGVTQSPTHLIKTRGQQVTLRCSSQSGHNTVSWYQQALGQGPQFIFQYYREEENGRGNFPPRFSGLQFPNYSSELNVNALELDDSALYLCASSLGGSDTQYFGPGTRLTVL.

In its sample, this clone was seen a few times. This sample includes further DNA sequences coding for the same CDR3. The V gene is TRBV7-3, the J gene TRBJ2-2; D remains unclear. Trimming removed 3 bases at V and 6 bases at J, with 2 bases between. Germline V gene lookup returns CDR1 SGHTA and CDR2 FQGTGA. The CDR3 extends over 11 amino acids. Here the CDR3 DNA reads TGTGCCAGCAGCTTGGCCGGGGAGCTGTTTTTT. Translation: CASSLAGELFF.

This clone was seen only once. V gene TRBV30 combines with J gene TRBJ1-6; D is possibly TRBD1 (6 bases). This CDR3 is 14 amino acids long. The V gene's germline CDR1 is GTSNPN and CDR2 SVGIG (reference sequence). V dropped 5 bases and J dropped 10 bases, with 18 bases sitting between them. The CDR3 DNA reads TGTGCCTGGGATACAGGGATAAGGGCCTCACCCCTCCACTTT. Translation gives CAWDTGIRASPLHF.

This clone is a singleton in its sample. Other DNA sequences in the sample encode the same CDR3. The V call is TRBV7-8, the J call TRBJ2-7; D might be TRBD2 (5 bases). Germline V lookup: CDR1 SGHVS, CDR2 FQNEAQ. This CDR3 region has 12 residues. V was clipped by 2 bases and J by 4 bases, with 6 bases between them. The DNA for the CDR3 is TGTGCCAGCAGCTTAAGCGGATACGAGCAGTACTTC. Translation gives CASSLSGYEQYF.

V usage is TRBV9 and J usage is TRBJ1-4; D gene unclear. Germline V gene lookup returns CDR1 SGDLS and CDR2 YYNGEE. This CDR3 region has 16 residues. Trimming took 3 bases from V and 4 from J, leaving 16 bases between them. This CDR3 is CASSAQFGQSNEKLFF. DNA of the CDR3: TGTGCCAGCAGCGCCCAATTTGGCCAGAGTAATGAAAAACTGTTTTTT.

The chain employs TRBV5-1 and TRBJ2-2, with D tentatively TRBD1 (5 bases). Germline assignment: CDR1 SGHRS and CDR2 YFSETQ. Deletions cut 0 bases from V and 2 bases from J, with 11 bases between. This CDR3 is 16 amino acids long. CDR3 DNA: TGCGCCAGCAGCTTGGACCCAGGGCTCAACACCGGGGAGCTGTTTTTT. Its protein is CASSLDPGLNTGELFF.

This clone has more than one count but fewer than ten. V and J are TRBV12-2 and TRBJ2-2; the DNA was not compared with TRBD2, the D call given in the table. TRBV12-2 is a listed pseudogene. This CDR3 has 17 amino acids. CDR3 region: CASRFGTSGRSTGELFF. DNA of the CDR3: TGTGCAAGTCGCTTCGGGACTAGCGGGAGGTCCACCGGGGAGCTGTTTTTT.

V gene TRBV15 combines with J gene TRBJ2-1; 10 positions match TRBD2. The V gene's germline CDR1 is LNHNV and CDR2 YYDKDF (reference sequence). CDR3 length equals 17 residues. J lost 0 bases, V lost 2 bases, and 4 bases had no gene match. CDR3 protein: CATSRSIAGGSYNEQFF. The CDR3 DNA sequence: TGTGCCACCAGCAGATCGATAGCGGGAGGCTCCTACAATGAGCAGTTCTTC.

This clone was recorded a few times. The CDR3, as DNA: TGTGCCACCAGCAGAGAAAGTGTTGGGGGGGGCGGACAGCCCCAGCATTTT. This sequence encodes CATSRESVGGGGQPQHF. This chain joins TRBV15 and TRBJ1-5, with D maybe TRBD1 (6 bases). Trimming left V 0 bases short and J 7 bases short, with 19 bases between. This CDR3 comprises 17 residues. Germline V gene lookup returns CDR1 LNHNV and CDR2 YYDKDF (reference sequence).

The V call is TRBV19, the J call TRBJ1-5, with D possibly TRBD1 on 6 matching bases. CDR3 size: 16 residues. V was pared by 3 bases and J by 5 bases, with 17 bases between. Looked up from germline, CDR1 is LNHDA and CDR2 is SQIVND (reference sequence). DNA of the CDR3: TGTGCCAGTAGTATTAAGTCGGGGGGGGGCCATCAGCCCCAGCATTTT. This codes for CASSIKSGGGHQPQHF.

The chain's CDR3 is CASSLNAGDVGGYTF. In DNA form, the CDR3 reads TGTGCCAGCAGCTTAAACGCGGGGGATGTAGGTGGCTACACCTTC. The chain recombines TRBV7-2 with TRBJ1-2; D might be TRBD1 (5 bases). The V end lost 2 bases, the J end lost 7 bases, and 17 bases lay between the germline ends. CDR3 length: 15 amino acids. Germline values: CDR1 SGHTA, CDR2 FQGNSA.

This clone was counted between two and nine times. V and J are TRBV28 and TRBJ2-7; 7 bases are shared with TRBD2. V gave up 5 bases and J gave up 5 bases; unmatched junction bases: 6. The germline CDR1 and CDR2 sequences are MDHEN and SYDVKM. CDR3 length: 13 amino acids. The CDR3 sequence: CASSRGTTNEQYF. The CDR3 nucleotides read TGTGCCAGCAGTCGCGGGACTACCAACGAGCAGTACTTC.

CDR3: CASSLGEDQPQHF. For the CDR3, the DNA is TGTGCCAGCAGCTTGGGTGAAGATCAGCCCCAGCATTTT. The chain has TRBV5-6 and TRBJ1-5; D ambiguous. The V gene's germline CDR1 is SGHDT and CDR2 YYEEEE. Deletions cut 0 bases from V and 5 bases from J, with 6 bases between. This CDR3 is built from 13 residues.

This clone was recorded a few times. This CDR3 reads CAGSVPGIVAFF. In DNA form, the CDR3 reads TGTGCCGGTAGTGTACCAGGGATTGTAGCTTTCTTT. J is TRBJ1-1 and V is TRBV30; tentatively, D is TRBD1 (5 bases). Between the trimmed V and J ends, which lost 8 bases and 10 bases, there was a span of 20 bases. The CDR3 extends over 12 amino acids. The germline V gene has CDR1 GTSNPN and CDR2 SVGIG (reference sequence).

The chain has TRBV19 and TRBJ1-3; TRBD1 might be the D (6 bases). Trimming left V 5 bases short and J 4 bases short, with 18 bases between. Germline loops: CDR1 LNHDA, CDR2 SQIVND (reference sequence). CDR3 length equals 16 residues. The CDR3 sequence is CASSLSQGSYGNTIYF. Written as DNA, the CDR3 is TGTGCCAGTAGTTTATCACAGGGTTCGTACGGAAACACCATATATTTT.

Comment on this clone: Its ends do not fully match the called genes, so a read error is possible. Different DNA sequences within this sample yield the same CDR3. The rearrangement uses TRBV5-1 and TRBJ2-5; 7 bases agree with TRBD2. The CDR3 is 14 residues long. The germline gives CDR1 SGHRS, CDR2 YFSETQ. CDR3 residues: CASSLGGEKETQYF. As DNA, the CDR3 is TGCGCCAGCAGTTTGGGAGGGGAAAAGGAGACCCAGTACTTC.

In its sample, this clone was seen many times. CDR3 residues: CATAGVNSNQPQHF. CDR3 coding DNA: TGTGCCACAGCTGGGGTTAATAGCAATCAGCCCCAGCATTTT. This chain joins TRBV6-1 and TRBJ1-5; no reliable D call. Germline values: CDR1 MNHNS, CDR2 SASEGT. Trimming left V 10 bases short and J 0 bases short, with 13 bases between. The CDR3 is made up of 14 amino acids.

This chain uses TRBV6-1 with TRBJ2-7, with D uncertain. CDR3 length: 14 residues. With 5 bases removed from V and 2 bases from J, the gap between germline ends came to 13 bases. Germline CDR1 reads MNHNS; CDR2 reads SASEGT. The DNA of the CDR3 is TGTGCCAGCAGTCCGAACCCGGGTCCCTACGAGCAGTACTTC. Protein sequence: CASSPNPGPYEQYF.

The CDR3 sequence is CASSRSTYEQYF. The CDR3 DNA is TGTGCCAGCAGCCGTAGTACCTACGAGCAGTACTTC. This chain joins TRBV28 and TRBJ2-7; D uncertain. V lost 6 bases to trimming and J lost 2 bases, with 8 bases between them. CDR1 is MDHEN, CDR2 SYDVKM, per germline. The length of the CDR3 is 12 residues.

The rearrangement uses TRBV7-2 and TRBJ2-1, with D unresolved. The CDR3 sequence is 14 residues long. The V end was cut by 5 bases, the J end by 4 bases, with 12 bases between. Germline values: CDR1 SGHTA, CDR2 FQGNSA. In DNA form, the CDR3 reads TGTGCCAGCAGCCCCCTAGTTATGTACAATGAGCAGTTCTTC. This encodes CASSPLVMYNEQFF. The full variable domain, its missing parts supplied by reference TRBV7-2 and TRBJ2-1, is GAGVSQSPSNKVTEKGKDVELRCDPISGHTALYWYRQSLGQGLEFLIYFQGNSAPDKSGLPSDRFSAERTGGSVSTLTIQRTQQEDSAVYLCASSPLVMYNEQFFGPGTRLTVL.

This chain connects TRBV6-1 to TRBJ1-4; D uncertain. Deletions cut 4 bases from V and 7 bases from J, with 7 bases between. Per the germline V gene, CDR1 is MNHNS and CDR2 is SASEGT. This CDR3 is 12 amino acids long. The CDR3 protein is CASSATGEKLFF. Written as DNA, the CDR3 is TGTGCCAGCAGTGCAACGGGTGAAAAACTGTTTTTT.

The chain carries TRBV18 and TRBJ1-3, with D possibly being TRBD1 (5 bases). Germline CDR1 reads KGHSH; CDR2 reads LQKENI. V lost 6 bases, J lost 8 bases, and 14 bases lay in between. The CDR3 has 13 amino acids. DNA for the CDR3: TGTGCCAGCTCTCTTCCGGGGGGAGACACCATATATTTT. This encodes CASSLPGGDTIYF.

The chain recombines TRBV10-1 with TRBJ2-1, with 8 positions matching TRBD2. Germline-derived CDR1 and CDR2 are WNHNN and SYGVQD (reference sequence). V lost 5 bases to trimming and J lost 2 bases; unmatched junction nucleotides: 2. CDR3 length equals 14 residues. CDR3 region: CASSPGLAYNEQFF. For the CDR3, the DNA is TGCGCCAGCAGTCCGGGACTAGCCTACAATGAGCAGTTCTTC.

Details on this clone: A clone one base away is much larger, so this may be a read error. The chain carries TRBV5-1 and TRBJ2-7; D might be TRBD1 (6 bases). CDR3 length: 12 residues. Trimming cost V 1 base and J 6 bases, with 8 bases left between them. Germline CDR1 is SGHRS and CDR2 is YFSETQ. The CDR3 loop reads CASSLKGGEQYF. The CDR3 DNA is TGCGCCAGCAGCTTGAAAGGGGGCGAGCAGTACTTC.

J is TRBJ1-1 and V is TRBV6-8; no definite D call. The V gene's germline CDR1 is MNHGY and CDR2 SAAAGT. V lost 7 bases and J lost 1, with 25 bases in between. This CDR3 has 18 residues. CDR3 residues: CASTFKVGNGSQNTEAFF. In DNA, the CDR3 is TGTGCCAGCACTTTCAAGGTCGGCAACGGGAGTCAGAACACTGAAGCTTTCTTT.

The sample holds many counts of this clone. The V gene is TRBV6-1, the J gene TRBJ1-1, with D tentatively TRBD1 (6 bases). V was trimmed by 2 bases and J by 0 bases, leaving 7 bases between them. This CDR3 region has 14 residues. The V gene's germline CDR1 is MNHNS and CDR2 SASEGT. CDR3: CASSEQGMNTEAFF. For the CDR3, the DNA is TGTGCCAGCAGTGAACAGGGGATGAACACTGAAGCTTTCTTT.

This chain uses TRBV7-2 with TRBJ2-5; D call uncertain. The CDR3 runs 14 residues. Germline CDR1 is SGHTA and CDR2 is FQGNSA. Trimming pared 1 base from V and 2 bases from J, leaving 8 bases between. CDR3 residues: CASSLGNFQETQYF. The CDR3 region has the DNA TGTGCCAGCAGCTTAGGGAACTTTCAAGAGACCCAGTACTTC.

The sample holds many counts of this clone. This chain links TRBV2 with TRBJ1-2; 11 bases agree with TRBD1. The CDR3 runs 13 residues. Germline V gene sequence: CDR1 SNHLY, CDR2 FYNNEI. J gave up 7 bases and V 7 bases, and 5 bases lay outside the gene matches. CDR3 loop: CASIRDRGTGYTF. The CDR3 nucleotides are TGTGCCAGCATTCGGGACAGGGGGACTGGCTACACCTTC.